The clone carrying this T cell receptor (beta chain) was recorded at least ten times. One entry per CDR3 protein results from TCRdb running MiXCR on the RT-PCR reads. The sample yields 650,000 to 800,000 distinct CDR3 sequences, approximately 15% seen once. The CDR3 has 16 residues. Trimming pared 0 bases from V and 3 bases from J, leaving 14 bases between. CDR1 and CDR2 (germline): MNHEY, SVGAGI. The origin of this receptor is a female donor in good health, serving as a healthy control. Sequenced: memory CD4+ T cells from blood. The chain recombines TRBV6-5 with TRBJ1-1; the D gene is possibly TRBD1 (6 bases). The CDR3 DNA reads as TGTGCCAGCAGTTACTCATCCGGGGGGGCGGACACTGAAGCTTTCTTT. Its protein product is CASSYSSGGADTEAFF.